These 28 T cell receptor beta chains share one sample of origin, sequenced in a study of blood T cell repertoires in COVID-19. Only in-frame clones appear in the TCRdb table, and some are missing; sequencing was by immunoSEQ multiplex PCR. The sample records approximately 230,000 clones, 82% being singletons. Specimen: PBMCs or T cells enriched from blood (not recorded which). The receptor set was obtained from a man aged 35 to 55 who had recovered from COVID-19.

The rearrangement uses TRBV5-5 and TRBJ1-1; the D gene is possibly TRBD1 (5 bases). CDR3 length equals 15 residues. V was cut by 0 bases and J by 4 bases, with 13 bases left in between. Germline CDR1 is SGHKS and CDR2 is YYEKEE (reference sequence). CDR3 loop: CASSLGVRVTTEAFF. CDR3 coding DNA: TGTGCCAGCAGCTTGGGAGTCAGGGTAACCACTGAAGCTTTCTTT.

V and J are TRBV11-3 and TRBJ2-5; perhaps TRBD2 as D (7 bases). The V end was cut by 5 bases, the J end by 5 bases, with 15 bases between. The germline CDR1 and CDR2 sequences are SGHNT and YENEEA. CDR3 size: 14 residues. The CDR3 DNA sequence: TGTGCCAGCAGCCAGAGGGGGAGGGGGGAGACCCAGTACTTC. Protein sequence: CASSQRGRGETQYF. Full variable domain (missing parts from reference TRBV11-3 and TRBJ2-5): EAGVVQSPRYKIIEKKQPVAFWCNPISGHNTLYWYLQNLGQGPELLIRYENEEAVDDSQLPKDRFSAERLKGVDSTLKIQPAELGDSAVYLCASSQRGRGETQYFGPGTRLLVL.

As for this clone: Mismatch with germline at one junction end may stem from a read error. This rearrangement joins TRBV7-9 to TRBJ1-2; D gene unclear. CDR3 length: 13 residues. CDR1 is SEHNR, CDR2 FQNEAQ, per germline (reference sequence). The CDR3 loop is CASRLGQNYGYTF. The CDR3 nucleotides are TGTGCCAGCAGATTAGGCCAGAACTATGGCTACACCTTC.

The chain couples TRBV7-9 to TRBJ1-6; 7 bases line up with TRBD1. Germline assignment: CDR1 SEHNR and CDR2 FQNEAQ (reference sequence). V shed 5 bases and J 5 bases; nucleotides not matched to a gene: 3. CDR3 length: 14 residues. CDR3 in DNA: TGTGCCAGCAGCCCTCAGGGGGATAATTCACCCCTCCACTTT. Encoded protein: CASSPQGDNSPLHF.

The CDR3: CASSLLLTNSPLHF. The CDR3 DNA follows: TGTGCCAGCAGCTTGCTCCTAACCAATTCACCCCTCCACTTT. This sequence joins TRBV5-8 and TRBJ1-6; D gene ambiguous. Per germline, CDR1 SGHTS and CDR2 YDEGEE. With 1 base removed from V and 7 bases from J, the gap between germline ends came to 9 bases. The CDR3 sequence is 14 residues long.

The chain couples TRBV12-3 or TRBV12-4 to TRBJ2-1; 8 bases are shared with TRBD1. The CDR3 covers 13 residues. With V trimmed by 4 bases and J by 5 bases, 1 base remained unmatched. The CDR3 region has the DNA TGTGCCAGCAGTTCGGACAGGGACAATGAGCAGTTCTTC. Amino acids: CASSSDRDNEQFF.

The CDR3 region has the DNA TGTGCCAGCAGGGGGACAGGGGACTACGAGCAGTACTTC. It specifies CASRGTGDYEQYF. V gene TRBV6-5 combines with J gene TRBJ2-7; 10 nucleotides match TRBD1. Germline V gives CDR1 MNHEY, CDR2 SVGAGI. The length of the CDR3 is 13 residues. V shed 6 bases and J 3 bases; nucleotides not matched to a gene: 2.

This chain connects TRBV4-2 to TRBJ2-7; 8 bases line up with TRBD2. This CDR3 is 15 amino acids long. The germline V gene has CDR1 LGHNA and CDR2 YNFKEQ. The junction had 7 bases not matched to a gene; V was cut back by 1 base and J by 5 bases. The CDR3 loop reads CASSQAGGPRDEQYF. Written as DNA, the CDR3 is TGTGCCAGCAGCCAAGCGGGAGGGCCTAGGGACGAGCAGTACTTC.

The chain couples TRBV5-1 to TRBJ1-4, with 7 bases lining up with TRBD1. CDR3 length: 15 residues. CDR1 SGHRS and CDR2 YFSETQ come from the germline V gene. V shed 7 bases and J 8 bases; nucleotides not matched to a gene: 14. CDR3 nucleotides: TGCGCCAGCGGGGCAGGGGGACCTTTAGGCGAAAAACTGTTTTTT. Amino acids: CASGAGGPLGEKLFF.

This chain uses TRBV7-2 with TRBJ1-2; 7 bases line up with TRBD1. V dropped 0 bases and J dropped 4; count of bases not matched to a gene: 11. The CDR3 is made up of 17 amino acids. Germline-derived CDR1 and CDR2 are SGHTA and FQGNSA. The CDR3 reads CASSLALAGGRRYGYTF. The CDR3 bases are TGTGCCAGCAGCTTAGCGCTCGCAGGGGGAAGACGCTATGGCTACACCTTC.

This chain joins TRBV14 and TRBJ2-3; 8 bases are a match to TRBD2. The V and J ends lost 0 bases and 4 bases, in that order; junction bases with no gene match: 15. The CDR3 length is 19 residues. The germline gives CDR1 SGHDN, CDR2 FVKESK. In nucleotides, the CDR3 is TGTGCCAGCAGCCAAGATTGGGGACCCGGCGGACTAGCTTCAGATACGCAGTATTTT. Its translation is CASSQDWGPGGLASDTQYF.

The chain employs TRBV5-8 and TRBJ2-1; the D gene is possibly TRBD2 (5 bases). Looked up from germline, CDR1 is SGHTS and CDR2 is YDEGEE. Trimming pared 2 bases from V and 12 bases from J, leaving 21 bases between. There are 15 residues in the CDR3. The CDR3 loop is CASSFYAGLGSGQFF. CDR3 DNA: TGTGCCAGCAGCTTTTACGCGGGCCTGGGGTCAGGGCAGTTCTTC.

The chain employs TRBV3-1 (or the pseudogene TRBV3-2) and TRBJ2-7; 7 positions match TRBD2. The germline CDR1 and CDR2 sequences are LGHDT and YNNKEL (reference sequence). J lost 6 bases, V lost 6 bases, and 8 bases had no gene match. CDR3 length equals 13 residues. CDR3: CASRMGGKSEQYF. As DNA, the CDR3 is TGTGCCAGCAGGATGGGGGGGAAAAGCGAGCAGTACTTC.

This chain joins TRBV5-1 and TRBJ2-1, with 7 bases matching TRBD1. Trimming cost V 4 bases and J 7 bases; bases outside gene matches: 8. The V gene's germline CDR1 is SGHRS and CDR2 YFSETQ. The CDR3 spans 14 residues. CDR3 loop: CASSPGTETNEQFF. The CDR3 DNA reads as TGCGCCAGCAGCCCGGGGACAGAAACAAATGAGCAGTTCTTC.

The rearrangement uses TRBV5-1 and TRBJ2-3, with 16 bases aligning to TRBD2. Germline CDR1 and CDR2: SGHRS and YFSETQ. The CDR3 length is 19 residues. V lost 4 bases and J lost 4; bases outside the gene matches: 12. CDR3 nucleotides: TGCGCCAGCAGCACGCAATCCGGGACTAGCGGGAGGGGCGCAGATACGCAGTATTTT. Translated: CASSTQSGTSGRGADTQYF. The complete variable domain, with remaining parts taken from reference TRBV5-1 and TRBJ2-3, reads KAGVTQTPRYLIKTRGQQVTLSCSPISGHRSVSWYQQTPGQGLQFLFEYFSETQRNKGNFPGRFSGRQFSNSRSEMNVSTLELGDSALYLCASSTQSGTSGRGADTQYFGPGTRLTVL.

The CDR3 DNA follows: TGCAGCGTCGCTGTGGAGGGTAGTTCACCCCTCCACTTT. Translating gives CSVAVEGSSPLHF. The chain carries TRBV29-1 and TRBJ1-6, with unresolved D. The CDR3 has 13 amino acids. V lost 6 bases and J lost 9, with 15 bases in between. CDR1 is SQVTM, CDR2 ANQGSEA, per germline.

This clone was seen a handful of times. The J gene is TRBJ2-7, the V gene TRBV4-1; 8 bases line up with TRBD2. Germline V CDR1 and CDR2: MGHRA, YSYEKL. J was trimmed by 4 bases and V by 3 bases; bases with no gene match: 5. CDR3 length: 14 residues. The CDR3 nucleotides are TGCGCCAGCAGCCAGTTGGGACTAGGATACGAGCAGTACTTC. It specifies CASSQLGLGYEQYF.

The chain links TRBV6-1 to TRBJ1-4; TRBD1 agrees at 8 bases. The CDR3 sequence is 16 residues long. After removal of 3 bases from V and 3 bases from J, the junction contained 6 bases not matched to a gene. From germline, CDR1 is MNHNS and CDR2 SASEGT. CDR3 nucleotide sequence: TGTGCCAGCAGTGACGACAGGGGTAGTCCTAATGAAAAACTGTTTTTT. Translation: CASSDDRGSPNEKLFF.

The CDR3: CATSIPGTSGARDGELFF. CDR3 bases: TGTGCCACCAGCATACCCGGGACTAGCGGGGCCCGCGACGGGGAGCTGTTTTTT. V gene TRBV15 combines with J gene TRBJ2-2, with 13 nucleotides matching TRBD2. The CDR3 covers 18 residues. V lost 4 bases and J lost 7; bases outside the gene matches: 12. CDR1 LNHNV and CDR2 YYDKDF come from the germline V gene (reference sequence).

A remark on this clone: Distinct nucleotide sequences in the sample also encode this CDR3. This chain joins TRBV28 and TRBJ1-3; D is ambiguous. The germline V gene encodes CDR1 MDHEN and CDR2 SYDVKM. Trimming cost V 5 bases and J 2 bases, with 4 bases left between them. CDR3 size: 12 residues. Here the CDR3 reads CASSLPGNTIYF. The CDR3 nucleotides read TGTGCCAGCAGTCTCCCTGGAAACACCATATATTTT.

Only one count was recorded for this clone. The chain is built from TRBV5-1 and TRBJ1-6, with D possibly being TRBD1 (6 bases). There are 14 residues in the CDR3. Germline V CDR1 and CDR2: SGHRS, YFSETQ. Trimming took 3 bases from V and 8 from J, leaving 12 bases between them. The CDR3 sequence is CASSSQGMYSPLHF. The CDR3 nucleotides read TGCGCCAGCAGCTCGCAGGGGATGTATTCACCCCTCCACTTT.

In nucleotides, the CDR3 is TGTGCCAGCAGCTTGGAAAGGGGGCGGGATGAAGCTTTCTTT. It translates to CASSLERGRDEAFF. The chain carries TRBV5-4 and TRBJ1-1; 7 bases agree with TRBD1. The CDR3 runs 14 residues. Trimming at V came to 0 bases and at J to 7 bases, leaving 6 bases not matched to a gene. CDR1 SGHNT and CDR2 YYREEE come from the germline V gene (reference sequence).

V is TRBV7-3 and J is TRBJ2-1, with 10 bases lining up with TRBD1. V lost 6 bases, J lost 2 bases, and 4 bases stayed unmatched. Germline V lookup: CDR1 SGHTA, CDR2 FQGTGA. The CDR3 covers 15 residues. CDR3 protein: CASSSGTGAYNEQFF. CDR3 sequence (DNA): TGTGCCAGCAGTTCCGGGACAGGGGCCTACAATGAGCAGTTCTTC. The full variable domain, with the rest looked up from reference TRBV7-3 and TRBJ2-1, is GAGVSQTPSNKVTEKGKYVELRCDPISGHTALYWYRQSLGQGPEFLIYFQGTGAADDSGLPNDRFFAVRPEGSVSTLKIQRTERGDSAVYLCASSSGTGAYNEQFFGPGTRLTVL.

The gene calls are TRBV25-1 and TRBJ1-2; D is ambiguous. From germline, CDR1 is MGHDK and CDR2 SYGVNS. V lost 4 bases and J lost 3, with 6 bases in between. This CDR3 contains 12 residues. CDR3 amino acids: CASSGGDYGYTF. The CDR3, as DNA: TGTGCCAGCAGTGGTGGAGACTATGGCTACACCTTC.

The chain is built from TRBV3-1 (or the pseudogene TRBV3-2) and TRBJ1-5; maybe TRBD1 (6 bases). There are 16 residues in the CDR3. The V end was cut by 4 bases, the J end by 6 bases, with 19 bases between. Germline V lookup: CDR1 LGHDT, CDR2 YNNKEL (reference sequence). The chain's CDR3 is CASSPRQQGKVQPQHF. CDR3 DNA: TGTGCCAGCAGCCCTCGTCAACAGGGTAAGGTTCAGCCCCAGCATTTT.

CDR3 coding DNA: TGTGCCAGCAGCCTTACAGGGAAGGGGGTCCATGGCTACACCTTC. It translates to CASSLTGKGVHGYTF. The chain joins TRBV9 to TRBJ1-2; TRBD1 might be the D (6 bases). Looked up from germline, CDR1 is SGDLS and CDR2 is YYNGEE. Deletions cut 4 bases from V and 6 bases from J, with 19 bases between. CDR3 length: 15 amino acids.

This chain connects TRBV28 to TRBJ2-5, with D possibly being TRBD1 (6 bases). V was pared by 8 bases and J by 4 bases, with 20 bases between. This CDR3 has 15 amino acids. Germline-derived CDR1 and CDR2 are MDHEN and SYDVKM. The CDR3 sequence: CASGLRGIGRETQYF. CDR3 coding DNA: TGTGCCAGCGGACTGAGGGGGATAGGGAGAGAGACCCAGTACTTC.

The genes are TRBV3-1 (or the pseudogene TRBV3-2) and TRBJ2-1, with D unresolved. From germline, CDR1 is LGHDT and CDR2 YNNKEL (reference sequence). V lost 0 bases, J lost 5 bases, and 17 bases lay in between. This CDR3 has 17 residues. The CDR3 region has the DNA TGTGCCAGCAGCCAAGATCTGGGCCTTAGTCTCCACAATGAGCAGTTCTTC. This translates into CASSQDLGLSLHNEQFF.